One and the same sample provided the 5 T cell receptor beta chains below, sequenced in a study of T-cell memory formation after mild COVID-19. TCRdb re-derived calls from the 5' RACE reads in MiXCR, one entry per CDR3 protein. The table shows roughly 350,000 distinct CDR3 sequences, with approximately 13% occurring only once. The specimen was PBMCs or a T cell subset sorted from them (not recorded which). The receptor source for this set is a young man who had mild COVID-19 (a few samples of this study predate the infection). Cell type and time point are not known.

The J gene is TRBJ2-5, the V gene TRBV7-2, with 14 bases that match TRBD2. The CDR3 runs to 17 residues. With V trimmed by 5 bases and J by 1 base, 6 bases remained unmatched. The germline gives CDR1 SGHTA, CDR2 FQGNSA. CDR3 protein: CASSKLGTSGGQETQYF. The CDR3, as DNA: TGTGCCAGCAGCAAACTGGGGACTAGCGGGGGCCAAGAGACCCAGTACTTC.

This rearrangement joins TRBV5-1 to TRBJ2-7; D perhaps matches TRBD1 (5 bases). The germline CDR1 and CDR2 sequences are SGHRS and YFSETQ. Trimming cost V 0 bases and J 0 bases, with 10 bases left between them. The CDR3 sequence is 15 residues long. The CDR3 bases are TGCGCCAGCAGCTTGGGGTTTGGGGCCTCCTACGAGCAGTACTTC. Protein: CASSLGFGASYEQYF.

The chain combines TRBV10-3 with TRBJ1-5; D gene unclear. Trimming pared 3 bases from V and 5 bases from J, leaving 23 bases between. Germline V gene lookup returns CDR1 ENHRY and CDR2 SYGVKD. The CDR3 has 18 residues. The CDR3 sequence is CAISDPTDRVLGDQPQHF. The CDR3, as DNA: TGTGCCATCAGTGACCCCACGGATCGGGTTCTTGGGGATCAGCCCCAGCATTTT.

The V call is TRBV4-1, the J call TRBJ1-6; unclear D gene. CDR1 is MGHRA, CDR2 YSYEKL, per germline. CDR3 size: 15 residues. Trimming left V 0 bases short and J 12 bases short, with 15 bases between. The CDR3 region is CASSQDGPERLPLHF. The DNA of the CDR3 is TGCGCCAGCAGCCAAGATGGTCCGGAACGTCTACCCCTCCACTTT.

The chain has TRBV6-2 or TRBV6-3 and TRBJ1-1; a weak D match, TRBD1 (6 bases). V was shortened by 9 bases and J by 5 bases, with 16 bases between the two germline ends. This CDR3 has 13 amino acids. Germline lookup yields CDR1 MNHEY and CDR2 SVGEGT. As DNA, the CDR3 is TGTGCCAGTCACCGGGGGCAGAGGACTGAAGCTTTCTTT. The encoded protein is CASHRGQRTEAFF.